The rows below give T cell receptor beta chains drawn from one sample of a study of CD8+ T cells in alopecia areata. Profiling relied on immunoSEQ multiplex PCR, and the TCRdb table lists in-frame clones only, not all of them. Found here are 150,000 to 200,000 clones, roughly two thirds of them singletons; the top ten hold about 0.94%. The material sequenced was CD4+ T cells sorted from blood, taken at week 4, from a patient treated with tofacitinib. The receptors here all came from a human donor with alopecia areata. The CDR3 runs from the conserved cysteine through the conserved F or W. The order of the fields is D gene, clone size, V gene, J gene, CDR3 DNA, CDR3 protein. The D gene is left open where the match is weak. Clone size is stated in some rows and not others, as once, few, many or a class when expanded.

D gene: TRBD1
clone size: few
V gene: TRBV23-1
J gene: TRBJ2-3
CDR3 DNA: TGCGCCAGCAGTCAACCGGACAGGCAGAGCACAGATACGCAGTATTTT
CDR3 protein: CASSQPDRQSTDTQYF

D gene: TRBD1
clone size: -
V gene: TRBV5-6
J gene: TRBJ2-7
CDR3 DNA: TGTGCCAGCAGCCGACAGGGGGCGGACGAGCAGTACTTC
CDR3 protein: CASSRQGADEQYF

D gene: -
clone size: -
V gene: TRBV29-1
J gene: TRBJ2-5
CDR3 DNA: TGCAGCGTTGCGGCAGGCCAAGAGACCCAGTACTTC
CDR3 protein: CSVAAGQETQYF

D gene: -
clone size: few
V gene: TRBV7-9
J gene: TRBJ1-1
CDR3 DNA: TGTGCCAGCAGCTCGCGGGGGCCACTTGAAGCTTTCTTT
CDR3 protein: CASSSRGPLEAFF

D gene: -
clone size: -
V gene: TRBV30
J gene: TRBJ1-2
CDR3 DNA: TGTGCCTGGAATGCTGGGGGCGCGACATCCAAAGTCTATGGCTACACCTTC
CDR3 protein: CAWNAGGATSKVYGYTF

D gene: -
clone size: -
V gene: TRBV6-5
J gene: TRBJ1-2
CDR3 DNA: TGTGCCAGCTCCCAGACAGGCTCCTCTATGCGATACACCTTC
CDR3 protein: CASSQTGSSMRYTF

D gene: -
clone size: -
V gene: TRBV5-4
J gene: TRBJ2-5
CDR3 DNA: TGTGCCAGCAGCTCCCAGGGTGGAGAAGAGACCCAGTACTTC
CDR3 protein: CASSSQGGEETQYF

D gene: -
clone size: few
V gene: TRBV15
J gene: TRBJ1-3
CDR3 DNA: TGTGCCACCAGCAGAGATTGGGGGCCTGGAAACACCATATATTTT
CDR3 protein: CATSRDWGPGNTIYF

D gene: TRBD1
clone size: -
V gene: TRBV29-1
J gene: TRBJ1-2
CDR3 DNA: TGCAGCGTTGCTGGGACAGCCTATGGCTACACCTTC
CDR3 protein: CSVAGTAYGYTF

D gene: -
clone size: -
V gene: TRBV2
J gene: TRBJ2-4
CDR3 DNA: TGTGCCAGCAGTGAGCAAGGGGTGGGAAACATTCAGTACTTC
CDR3 protein: CASSEQGVGNIQYF